Listed below are T cell receptor beta chains from one sample, sequenced in a study of T cells in localized non-small cell lung cancer. The assay was immunoSEQ multiplex PCR, and TCRdb's table has in-frame clones only and misses some. The sample records about 54,000 clones, around 83% being singletons. The sample consisted of peripheral blood, taken before any cancer treatment. Source of these receptors: a female donor over 55 with stage II squamous cell lung carcinoma. Both conserved end residues are trimmed from each CDR3. The order of the fields is V gene, J gene, CDR3 protein.

V gene: TRBV5-6; J gene: TRBJ2-4; CDR3 protein: ASSLEGSYGKNIQY
V gene: TRBV6-5; J gene: TRBJ2-2; CDR3 protein: ASSTPGEGTGELF
V gene: TRBV30; J gene: TRBJ2-7; CDR3 protein: AWSPARRRSYEQY
V gene: TRBV7-2; J gene: TRBJ2-3; CDR3 protein: ASSSYTDTQY
V gene: TRBV5-5; J gene: TRBJ1-2; CDR3 protein: ASSFGQGRFYGYT
V gene: TRBV10-2; J gene: TRBJ1-1; CDR3 protein: ASSDTHWGNTEAF
V gene: TRBV27; J gene: TRBJ2-2; CDR3 protein: ASSFLTAGGIGELF
V gene: TRBV5-6; J gene: TRBJ1-3; CDR3 protein: ASSLVTGTPGNTIY
V gene: TRBV5-1; J gene: TRBJ2-1; CDR3 protein: ASNAGASSYNEQF
V gene: TRBV4-3; J gene: TRBJ2-2; CDR3 protein: ASSQDLDTGELF
V gene: TRBV5-6; J gene: TRBJ2-4; CDR3 protein: ASSLVAAKNIQY
V gene: TRBV5-6; J gene: TRBJ1-5; CDR3 protein: ASSLVGNQPQH
V gene: TRBV2; J gene: TRBJ1-3; CDR3 protein: ASRDRRSGNTIY
V gene: TRBV7-6; J gene: TRBJ1-1; CDR3 protein: ASSLSGTGVS
V gene: TRBV5-4; J gene: TRBJ2-5; CDR3 protein: ASSSRDYFQETQY
V gene: TRBV19; J gene: TRBJ2-6; CDR3 protein: ASSIGEAGANVLT